This passage covers 29 T cell receptor beta chains from one sample sequenced in a study of blood T cell repertoires in COVID-19. Only in-frame clones appear in the TCRdb table, and some are missing; sequencing was by immunoSEQ multiplex PCR. Of 65,000 to 80,000 clones detected, about nine tenths appear once; the ten largest clones hold about 9.8%. Material: peripheral blood. These receptor sequences come from a human donor in a cohort sampled during active COVID-19.

The CDR3 reads CATSDPDTDTQYF. CDR3 sequence (DNA): TGTGCCACCAGTGATCCAGACACAGATACGCAGTATTTT. V usage is TRBV24-1 and J usage is TRBJ2-3; D is unresolved. Per the germline V gene, CDR1 is KGHDR and CDR2 is SFDVKD. V was trimmed by 3 bases and J by 2 bases, leaving 5 bases between them. The CDR3 runs 13 residues.

The rearrangement uses TRBV27 and TRBJ1-5; D gene ambiguous. The V end was cut by 3 bases, the J end by 0 bases, with 9 bases between. The CDR3 is made up of 15 amino acids. Germline loops: CDR1 MNHEY, CDR2 SMNVEV (reference sequence). As DNA, the CDR3 is TGTGCCAGCAGTTTTCATAGAGATAGCAATCAGCCCCAGCATTTT. Its protein is CASSFHRDSNQPQHF.

The chain couples TRBV28 to TRBJ2-7, with D tentatively TRBD1 (6 bases). The V gene lost 1 base and the J gene lost 6 bases, with 19 bases spanning the gap. The CDR3 spans 16 residues. CDR1 and CDR2 from the germline V gene are MDHEN and SYDVKM. DNA for the CDR3: TGTGCCAGCAGTTTATCATACAGGGCTAGAAACTTCGAGCAGTACTTC. Its translation: CASSLSYRARNFEQYF.

The chain employs TRBV30 and TRBJ1-4; D ambiguous. The CDR3 loop spans 13 amino acids. The germline V gene has CDR1 GTSNPN and CDR2 SVGIG (reference sequence). V was pared by 5 bases and J by 0 bases, with 7 bases between. The CDR3 loop is CAWWRPTNEKLFF. DNA for the CDR3: TGTGCCTGGTGGAGACCAACTAATGAAAAACTGTTTTTT.

V is TRBV10-3 and J is TRBJ2-2, with TRBD2 identical over 7 bases. CDR1 is ENHRY, CDR2 SYGVKD, per germline. The junction had 6 bases not matched to a gene; V was cut back by 8 bases and J by 6 bases. The CDR3 loop spans 13 amino acids. The CDR3 bases are TGTGCCATCGGGGGGGGAGCCGCCGGGGAGCTGTTTTTT. Translation gives CAIGGGAAGELFF.

The rearrangement joins TRBV7-8 to TRBJ2-2, with 13 bases that match TRBD2. The V and J ends lost 4 bases and 4 bases, in that order; junction bases with no gene match: 12. Germline CDR1 is SGHVS and CDR2 is FQNEAQ. The CDR3 runs to 19 residues. The CDR3 protein is CASSSPLTSGRGSTGELFF. In nucleotides, the CDR3 is TGTGCCAGCAGCTCCCCCCTAACTAGCGGGAGGGGCAGCACCGGGGAGCTGTTTTTT.

The V call is TRBV28, the J call TRBJ1-2; no firm D call. V lost 2 bases and J lost 2, with 9 bases in between. The CDR3 is made up of 14 amino acids. CDR1 is MDHEN and CDR2 is SYDVKM in the germline V gene. The CDR3 region is CASSLEPGNYGYTF. CDR3 in DNA: TGTGCCAGCAGTTTAGAGCCGGGGAACTATGGCTACACCTTC.

CDR3 bases: TGCGCCAGCAGACAGGGGGCTTTGTATAATTCACCCCTCCACTTT. This gives the protein CASRQGALYNSPLHF. The J gene is TRBJ1-6, the V gene TRBV10-1; 9 bases match TRBD1. This CDR3 spans 15 amino acids. V was pared by 6 bases and J by 4 bases, with 4 bases of the junction left unmatched. Germline V gene sequence: CDR1 WNHNN, CDR2 SYGVQD (reference sequence).

The chain carries TRBV24-1 and TRBJ2-3; TRBD2 aligns across 7 bases. The CDR3 has 16 residues. Germline V gives CDR1 KGHDR, CDR2 SFDVKD. V lost 0 bases, J lost 6 bases, and 8 bases stayed unmatched. CDR3 loop: CATSDLDSGASDTQYF. CDR3 nucleotide sequence: TGTGCCACCAGTGATTTGGACAGCGGGGCTTCGGATACGCAGTATTTT.

The J gene is TRBJ2-5, the V gene TRBV7-8; 11 bases fit TRBD2. Trimming at V came to 6 bases and at J to 4 bases, leaving 7 bases not matched to a gene. The CDR3 is 15 residues long. Germline V gene data show CDR1 as SGHVS and CDR2 as FQNEAQ. CDR3 sequence (DNA): TGTGCCAGCAGATTGGGACTAGCGGCCCGAGAGACCCAGTACTTC. This encodes CASRLGLAARETQYF.

This clone has just one count. The rearrangement links TRBV7-3 to TRBJ2-3, with 9 nucleotides matching TRBD2. V gave up 0 bases and J gave up 5 bases; unmatched junction bases: 6. CDR1 and CDR2 (germline): SGHTA, FQGTGA. This CDR3 is 16 amino acids long. The CDR3 coding sequence is TGTGCCAGCAGCTTAACAAGCGGGAGGAGTGGAGATACGCAGTATTTT. Translating it yields CASSLTSGRSGDTQYF.

This clone was found once. This sequence joins TRBV19 and TRBJ2-3; D may be TRBD2 (5 bases). This CDR3 is built from 16 residues. V was trimmed by 6 bases and J by 0 bases, leaving 16 bases between them. Germline CDR1 LNHDA, CDR2 SQIVND (reference sequence). The CDR3 is CASRTGLSSSTDTQYF. For the CDR3, the DNA is TGTGCCAGTAGGACCGGACTTTCCTCTAGCACAGATACGCAGTATTTT.

This clone was seen a single time. DNA of the CDR3: TGTGCCAGCACCTATTCAGGGTATAATTCACCCCTCCACTTT. It translates to CASTYSGYNSPLHF. This chain connects TRBV25-1 to TRBJ1-6; maybe TRBD1 (5 bases). V lost 7 bases to trimming and J lost 4 bases, with 11 bases between them. CDR1 and CDR2 from the germline V gene are MGHDK and SYGVNS. The CDR3 has 14 residues.

The rearrangement uses TRBV24-1 and TRBJ2-1, with 10 bases lining up with TRBD1. This CDR3 is 16 amino acids long. Germline V lookup: CDR1 KGHDR, CDR2 SFDVKD. V shed 0 bases and J 6 bases; nucleotides not matched to a gene: 4. Here the CDR3 DNA reads TGTGCCACCAGTGATTTGACGGGACAGGGGCTCAATGAGCAGTTCTTC. Its translation: CATSDLTGQGLNEQFF.

This clone was seen a handful of times. J is TRBJ1-2 and V is TRBV28, with 9 bases identical to TRBD1. The V segment lost 6 bases and the J segment 8 bases; nucleotides outside the gene matches: 13. The CDR3 spans 15 residues. The V gene's germline CDR1 is MDHEN and CDR2 SYDVKM. Here the CDR3 DNA reads TGTGCCAGCAGGGACGACGGGACAGGGATAGAGGGCTACACCTTC. The encoded protein is CASRDDGTGIEGYTF.

The V gene is TRBV24-1, the J gene TRBJ1-4; D not certain. The CDR3 has 15 residues. Germline CDR1 is KGHDR and CDR2 is SFDVKD. The V gene lost 4 bases and the J gene lost 8 bases, with 16 bases spanning the gap. The CDR3 loop reads CATSDSDIPGEKLFF. The CDR3 DNA sequence: TGTGCCACCAGTGACTCAGACATACCTGGGGAAAAACTGTTTTTT.

The V call is TRBV7-2, the J call TRBJ2-5, with D possibly TRBD2 on 5 matching bases. Germline assignment: CDR1 SGHTA and CDR2 FQGNSA. The CDR3 consists of 14 residues. Trimming stripped 1 base from V and 4 bases from J, with 10 bases between. The CDR3 is CASSLVGRGETQYF. The CDR3 bases are TGTGCCAGCAGCTTAGTGGGCCGGGGAGAGACCCAGTACTTC. Using reference TRBV7-2 and TRBJ2-5 for the parts outside the CDR3, the full variable domain is GAGVSQSPSNKVTEKGKDVELRCDPISGHTALYWYRQSLGQGLEFLIYFQGNSAPDKSGLPSDRFSAERTGGSVSTLTIQRTQQEDSAVYLCASSLVGRGETQYFGPGTRLLVL.

The chain couples TRBV5-6 to TRBJ1-5; D is unresolved. Germline V lookup: CDR1 SGHDT, CDR2 YYEEEE. Trimming stripped 0 bases from V and 0 bases from J, with 4 bases between. The CDR3 is 14 amino acids. CDR3 nucleotide sequence: TGTGCCAGCAGCTTGGGTTATAGCAATCAGCCCCAGCATTTT. This gives the protein CASSLGYSNQPQHF.

J is TRBJ1-1 and V is TRBV7-2; D gene unclear. Germline V lookup: CDR1 SGHTA, CDR2 FQGNSA. Trimming took 7 bases from V and 5 from J, leaving 20 bases between them. The CDR3 is 15 residues long. CDR3 amino acids: CASKAEGYPGTEAFF. CDR3 bases: TGTGCCAGCAAGGCGGAGGGCTACCCTGGGACTGAAGCTTTCTTT.

The gene calls are TRBV18 and TRBJ2-7, with 8 bases lining up with TRBD1. There are 15 residues in the CDR3. Per the germline V gene, CDR1 is KGHSH and CDR2 is LQKENI. J lost 5 bases, V lost 4 bases, and 10 bases had no gene match. The CDR3, as DNA: TGTGCCAGCTCACAATCGACAGGGGTGAGAAACGAGCAGTACTTC. Its protein is CASSQSTGVRNEQYF.

The chain joins TRBV28 to TRBJ1-5; 10 positions agree with TRBD1. CDR3 size: 15 residues. In germline, CDR1 is MDHEN, CDR2 SYDVKM. The ends lost 6 bases at V and 6 bases at J; junction bases unmatched: 8. For the CDR3, the DNA is TGTGCCAGCAGCCGAGACAGGGGGCAAGGTCAGCCCCAGCATTTT. Translation: CASSRDRGQGQPQHF.

The rearrangement uses TRBV5-4 and TRBJ2-5, with D tentatively TRBD2 (6 bases). V lost 3 bases to trimming and J lost 0 bases, with 12 bases between them. Germline V lookup: CDR1 SGHNT, CDR2 YYREEE (reference sequence). The CDR3 runs 15 residues. The CDR3 bases are TGTGCCAGCAGCTCCGCCGGGACTTACCAAGAGACCCAGTACTTC. Its translation is CASSSAGTYQETQYF.

This chain links TRBV5-8 with TRBJ2-2; D is unresolved. V was trimmed by 4 bases and J by 6 bases, leaving 19 bases between them. This CDR3 is built from 16 residues. From germline, CDR1 is SGHTS and CDR2 YDEGEE. The CDR3 loop reads CASSPRGMMVAGELFF. CDR3 bases: TGTGCCAGCAGCCCCAGAGGAATGATGGTCGCCGGGGAGCTGTTTTTT.

The genes are TRBV25-1 and TRBJ1-5, with D hard to call. This CDR3 has 15 residues. The V end was cut by 6 bases, the J end by 2 bases, with 14 bases between. Germline V lookup: CDR1 MGHDK, CDR2 SYGVNS. This CDR3 is CASRGSGEGNQPQHF. The DNA of the CDR3 is TGTGCCAGCAGGGGTTCTGGGGAGGGCAATCAGCCCCAGCATTTT. The full variable domain, in which reference TRBV25-1 and TRBJ1-5 provide the parts outside the CDR3, is EADIYQTPRYLVIGTGKKITLECSQTMGHDKMYWYQQDPGMELHLIHYSYGVNSTEKGDLSSESTVSRIRTEHFPLTLESARPSHTSQYLCASRGSGEGNQPQHFGDGTRLSIL.

The gene calls are TRBV6-5 and TRBJ2-1; 9 positions agree with TRBD2. The CDR3 extends over 15 amino acids. Germline trimming cut 6 bases from V and 3 bases from J; bases unmatched to any gene: 6. The germline CDR1 and CDR2 sequences are MNHEY and SVGAGI. The CDR3 DNA follows: TGTGCCAGCAGAGCGGGAGGCCCGAACTACAATGAGCAGTTCTTC. Protein sequence: CASRAGGPNYNEQFF.

The chain carries TRBV7-2 and TRBJ2-5; 12 bases map to TRBD1. CDR1 and CDR2 (germline): SGHTA, FQGNSA. Losses at the gene ends were 1 base for V and 5 bases for J; bases not matched to a gene: 5. CDR3 length: 16 residues. DNA of the CDR3: TGTGCCAGCAGCTTAGAGGGACAGGGGGCGGGGGAGACCCAGTACTTC. Its translation: CASSLEGQGAGETQYF.

The V gene is TRBV12-3 or TRBV12-4, the J gene TRBJ1-5; D call uncertain. The CDR3 is 13 amino acids. The V gene lost 3 bases and the J gene lost 5 bases, with 8 bases spanning the gap. Written as DNA, the CDR3 is TGTGCCAGCAGTTTCGGCCGGGATCAGCCCCAGCATTTT. Amino acids: CASSFGRDQPQHF.

The V call is TRBV10-3, the J call TRBJ2-7; perhaps TRBD2 as D (5 bases). The germline gives CDR1 ENHRY, CDR2 SYGVKD. The ends were cut back, 3 bases at V and 5 bases at J, with 8 bases in the middle. The CDR3 covers 12 residues. The CDR3 loop is CAISDLGDEQYF. The DNA for the CDR3 is TGTGCCATCAGTGACTTGGGAGACGAGCAGTACTTC.

J is TRBJ2-7 and V is TRBV4-2, with D perhaps TRBD2 (6 bases). Germline assignment: CDR1 LGHNA and CDR2 YNFKEQ. Trimming removed 1 base at V and 4 bases at J, with 8 bases between. The CDR3 runs 13 residues. CDR3 sequence: CASSQAREYEQYF. The CDR3, as DNA: TGTGCCAGCAGCCAAGCCCGGGAGTACGAGCAGTACTTC.